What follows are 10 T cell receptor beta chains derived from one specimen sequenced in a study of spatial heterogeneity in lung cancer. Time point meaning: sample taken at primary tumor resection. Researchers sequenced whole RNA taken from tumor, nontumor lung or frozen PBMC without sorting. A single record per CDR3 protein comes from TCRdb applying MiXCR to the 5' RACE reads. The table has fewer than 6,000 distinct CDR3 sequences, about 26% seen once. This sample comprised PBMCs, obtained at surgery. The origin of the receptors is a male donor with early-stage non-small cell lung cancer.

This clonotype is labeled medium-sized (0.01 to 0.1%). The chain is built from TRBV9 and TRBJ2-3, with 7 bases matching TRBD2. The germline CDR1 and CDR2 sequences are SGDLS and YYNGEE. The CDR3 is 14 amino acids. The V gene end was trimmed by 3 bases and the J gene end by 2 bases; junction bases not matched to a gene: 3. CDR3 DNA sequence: TGTGCCAGCAGCGGCCGGGACTACACAGATACGCAGTATTTT. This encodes CASSGRDYTDTQYF.

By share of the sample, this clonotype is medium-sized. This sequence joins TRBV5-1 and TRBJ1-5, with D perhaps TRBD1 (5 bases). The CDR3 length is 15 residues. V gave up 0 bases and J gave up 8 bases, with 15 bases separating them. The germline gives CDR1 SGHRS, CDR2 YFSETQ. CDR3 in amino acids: CASSLVPVRGEPQHF. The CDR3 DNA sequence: TGCGCCAGCAGCTTGGTTCCGGTTCGAGGGGAGCCCCAGCATTTT.

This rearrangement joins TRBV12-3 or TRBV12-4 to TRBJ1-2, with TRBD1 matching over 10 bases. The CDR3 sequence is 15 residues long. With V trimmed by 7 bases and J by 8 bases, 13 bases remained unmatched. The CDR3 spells CASTQDRGMLGGYTF. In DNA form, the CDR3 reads TGTGCCAGCACCCAGGACAGGGGGATGCTTGGCGGCTACACCTTC.

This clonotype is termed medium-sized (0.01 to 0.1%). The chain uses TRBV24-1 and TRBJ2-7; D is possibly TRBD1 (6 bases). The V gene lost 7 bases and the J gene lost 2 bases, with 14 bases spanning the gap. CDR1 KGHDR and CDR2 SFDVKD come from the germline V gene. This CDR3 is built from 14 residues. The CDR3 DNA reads TGTGCCACCAGGACAGGCCGAGCTACCTACGAGCAGTACTTC. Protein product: CATRTGRATYEQYF.

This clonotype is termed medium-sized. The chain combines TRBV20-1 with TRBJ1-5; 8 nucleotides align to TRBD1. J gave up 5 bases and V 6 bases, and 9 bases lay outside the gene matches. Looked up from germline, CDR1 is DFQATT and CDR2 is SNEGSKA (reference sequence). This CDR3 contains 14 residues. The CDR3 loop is CSAKGTGWHQPQHF. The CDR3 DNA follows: TGCAGTGCAAAAGGGACAGGCTGGCATCAGCCCCAGCATTTT.

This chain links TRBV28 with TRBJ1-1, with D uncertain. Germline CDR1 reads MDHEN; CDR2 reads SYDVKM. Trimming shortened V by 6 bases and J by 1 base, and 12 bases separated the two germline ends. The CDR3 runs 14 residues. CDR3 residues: CASSPPRPNTEAFF. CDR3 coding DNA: TGTGCCAGCAGCCCCCCGAGACCGAACACTGAAGCTTTCTTT.

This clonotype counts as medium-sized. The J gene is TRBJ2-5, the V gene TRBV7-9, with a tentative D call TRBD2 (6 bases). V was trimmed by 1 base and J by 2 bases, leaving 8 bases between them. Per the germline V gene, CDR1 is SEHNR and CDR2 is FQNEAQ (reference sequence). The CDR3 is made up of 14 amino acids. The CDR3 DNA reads TGTGCCAGCAGCTTAGGGGACTCGCAAGAGACCCAGTACTTC. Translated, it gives CASSLGDSQETQYF. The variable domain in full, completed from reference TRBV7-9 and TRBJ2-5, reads DTGVSQNPRHKITKRGQNVTFRCDPISEHNRLYWYRQTLGQGPEFLTYFQNEAQLEKSRLLSDRFSAERPKGSFSTLEIQRTEQGDSAMYLCASSLGDSQETQYFGPGTRLLVL.

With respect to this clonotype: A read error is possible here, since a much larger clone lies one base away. CDR3 amino acids: CTSSLEGPSGELFF. The CDR3 DNA reads TGCACCAGCAGCTTGGAAGGGCCCTCCGGGGAGCTGTTTTTT. The chain joins TRBV5-1 to TRBJ2-2; D unclear. The V gene's germline CDR1 is SGHRS and CDR2 YFSETQ. The CDR3 is 14 amino acids. The entire variable domain, with the rest obtained from reference TRBV5-1 and TRBJ2-2, is as follows: KAGVTQTPRYLIKTRGQQVTLSCSPISGHRSVSWYQQTPGQGLQFLFEYFSETQRNKGNFPGRFSGRQFSNSRSEMNVSTLELGDSALYLCTSSLEGPSGELFFGEGSRLTVL.

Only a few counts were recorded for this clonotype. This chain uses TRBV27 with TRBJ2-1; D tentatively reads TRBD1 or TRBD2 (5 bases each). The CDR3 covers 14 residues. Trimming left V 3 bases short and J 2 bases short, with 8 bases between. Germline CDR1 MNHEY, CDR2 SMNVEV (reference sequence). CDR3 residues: CASSLQGAYNEQFF. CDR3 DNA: TGTGCCAGCAGTTTGCAGGGAGCCTACAATGAGCAGTTCTTC.

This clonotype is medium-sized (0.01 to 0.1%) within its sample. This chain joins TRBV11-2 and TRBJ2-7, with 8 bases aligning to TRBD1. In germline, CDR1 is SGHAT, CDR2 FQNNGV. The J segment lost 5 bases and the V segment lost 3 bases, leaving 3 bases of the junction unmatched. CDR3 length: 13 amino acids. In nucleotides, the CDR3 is TGTGCCAGCAGCTTCGACAGGGGAAACGAGCAGTACTTC. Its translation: CASSFDRGNEQYF.